The entry below gives a single T cell receptor beta chain sequence along with its context. At least ten counts were recorded for this clonotype. It lacks a known antigen. Qualities for individual bases were not recorded, and no much larger clone is one base off. V ends up 5 bases short and J 7 bases short, with an unmatched junction base count of 3. Including cysteine and phenylalanine, the CDR3 has 14 amino acids. The CDR3 DNA has 42 bases and is translated from base 1. The germline V gene encodes CDR1 PRHDT and CDR2 FYEKMQ (reference sequence). The instrument was an Illumina HiSeq 2500. Quantitative 5'-RACE with molecular barcodes was used to prepare TCR beta libraries. The original pipeline was this. A new computational method, built on a probabilistic model of VDJ rearrangement, was used to identify disease-linked TCR variants. In-frame beta chains were kept once TCRdb had trimmed the public reads at Q25 with fastp and called clones with MiXCR. Under each unique CDR3 protein, matching rows form one entry showing the most common genes and DNA. The V and J calls, along with clone size, are taken from TCRdb and not from the paper's own processing. Across this sample there are under 250,000 distinct CDR3 sequences, with roughly 25% seen only once. About 6.9% of the sample is taken by the ten largest.

The entry originates in a study of CD8 T cells in ankylosing spondylitis (dated by TCRdb to 2015 to 2018). About the full investigation: The study set out to find disease-linked TCR variants by profiling T cell receptor beta repertoires in ankylosing spondylitis patients and healthy donors. Samples of peripheral blood were taken, and for ankylosing spondylitis patients, synovial fluid was collected as well. The full study cohort comprised 20 to 30 ankylosing spondylitis patients and 85 to 120 healthy donors.

Study-wide conclusions, independent of this receptor: Blood from ankylosing spondylitis patients appeared to be characterized by a TCR beta motif composed of roughly 8 highly homologous amino acid variants. The disease-linked clones showed a CD8+ phenotype and occurred at relatively low frequencies in peripheral blood. According to the report, matched synovial fluid samples from ankylosing spondylitis patients were significantly enriched for the disease-linked clones. Some TCR beta motif variants had previously been reported in synovial fluid and blood of reactive arthritis patients, which suggested common disease-initiation mechanisms.

This clonotype was obtained from a male donor with ankylosing spondylitis or in good health (not recorded which). The sequenced sample was blood, either unsorted or a sorted T cell fraction (not recorded which). The sequence links TRBV13 to TRBJ2-1, and 12 junction bases match TRBD1. The DNA sequence is TGTGCCAGCAGCCTGGGACAGGGGGCGAATGAGCAGTTCTTC. The resulting protein is CASSLGQGANEQFF.